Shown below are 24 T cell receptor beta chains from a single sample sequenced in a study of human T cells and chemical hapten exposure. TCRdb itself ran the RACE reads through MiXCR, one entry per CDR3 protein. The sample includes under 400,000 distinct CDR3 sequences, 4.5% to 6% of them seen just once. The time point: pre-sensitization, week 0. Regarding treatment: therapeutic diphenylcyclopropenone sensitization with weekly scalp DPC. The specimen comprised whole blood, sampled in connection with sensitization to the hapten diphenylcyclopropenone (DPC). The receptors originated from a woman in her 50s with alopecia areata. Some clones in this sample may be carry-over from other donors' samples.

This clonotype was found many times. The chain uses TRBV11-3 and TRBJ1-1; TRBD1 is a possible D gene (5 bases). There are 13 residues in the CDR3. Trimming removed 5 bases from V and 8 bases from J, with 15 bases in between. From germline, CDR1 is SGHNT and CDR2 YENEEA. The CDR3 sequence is CASSRRRGSEAFF. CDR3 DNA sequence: TGTGCCAGCAGCAGGCGAAGGGGTAGCGAAGCTTTCTTT.

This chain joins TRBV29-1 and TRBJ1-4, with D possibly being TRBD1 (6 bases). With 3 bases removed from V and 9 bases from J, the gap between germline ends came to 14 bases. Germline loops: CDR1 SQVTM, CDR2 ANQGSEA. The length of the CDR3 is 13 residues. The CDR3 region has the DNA TGCAGCGTTGAGGGGCAGGGGAATAAAAAACTGTTTTTT. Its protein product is CSVEGQGNKKLFF.

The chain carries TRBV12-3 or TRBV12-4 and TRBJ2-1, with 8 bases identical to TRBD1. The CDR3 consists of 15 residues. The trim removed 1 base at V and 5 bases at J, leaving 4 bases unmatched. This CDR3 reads CASSLDRGTHNEQFF. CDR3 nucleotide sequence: TGTGCCAGCAGTTTAGACAGGGGGACCCACAATGAGCAGTTCTTC.

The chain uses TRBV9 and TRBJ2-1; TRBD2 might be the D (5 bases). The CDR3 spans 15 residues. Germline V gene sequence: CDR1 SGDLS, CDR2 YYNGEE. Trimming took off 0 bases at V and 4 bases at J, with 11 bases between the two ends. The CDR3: CASSVASSGYNEQFF. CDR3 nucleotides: TGTGCCAGCAGCGTAGCTAGTTCGGGGTACAATGAGCAGTTCTTC.

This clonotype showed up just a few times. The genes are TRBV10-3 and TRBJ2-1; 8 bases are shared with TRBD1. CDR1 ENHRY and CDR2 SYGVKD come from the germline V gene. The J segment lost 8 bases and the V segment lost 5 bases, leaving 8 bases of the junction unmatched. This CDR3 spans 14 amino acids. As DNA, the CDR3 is TGTGCCATCAGTTTAGGACAGGGTATCGATGAGCAGTTCTTC. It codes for CAISLGQGIDEQFF.

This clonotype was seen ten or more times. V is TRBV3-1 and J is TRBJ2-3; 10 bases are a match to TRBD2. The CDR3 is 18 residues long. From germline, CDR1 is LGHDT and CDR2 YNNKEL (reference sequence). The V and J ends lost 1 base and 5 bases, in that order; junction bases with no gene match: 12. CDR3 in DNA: TGTGCCAGCAGCCAAGGAGATTCCCTAGCGGGAGTGAAAGATACGCAGTATTTT. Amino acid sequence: CASSQGDSLAGVKDTQYF.

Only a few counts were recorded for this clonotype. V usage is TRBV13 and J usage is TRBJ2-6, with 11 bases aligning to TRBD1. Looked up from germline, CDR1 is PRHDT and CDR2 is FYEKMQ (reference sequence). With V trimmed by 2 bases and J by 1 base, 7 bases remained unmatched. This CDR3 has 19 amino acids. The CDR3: CASSLTTGTGGSGANVLTF. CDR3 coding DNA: TGTGCCAGCAGCTTAACAACCGGGACAGGGGGATCTGGGGCCAACGTCCTGACTTTC.

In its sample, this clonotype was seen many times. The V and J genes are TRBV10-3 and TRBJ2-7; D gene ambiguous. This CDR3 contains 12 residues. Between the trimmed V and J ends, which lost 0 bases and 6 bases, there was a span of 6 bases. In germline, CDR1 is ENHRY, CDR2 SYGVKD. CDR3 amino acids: CAISESAGEQYF. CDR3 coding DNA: TGTGCCATCAGTGAGTCGGCCGGCGAGCAGTACTTC.

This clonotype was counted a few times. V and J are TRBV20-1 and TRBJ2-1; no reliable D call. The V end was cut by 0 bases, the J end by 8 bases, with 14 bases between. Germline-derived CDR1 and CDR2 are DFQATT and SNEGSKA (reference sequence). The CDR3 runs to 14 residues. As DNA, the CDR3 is TGCAGTGCTAGAGAGAATCTAGTGTACGATGAGCAGTTCTTC. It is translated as CSARENLVYDEQFF.

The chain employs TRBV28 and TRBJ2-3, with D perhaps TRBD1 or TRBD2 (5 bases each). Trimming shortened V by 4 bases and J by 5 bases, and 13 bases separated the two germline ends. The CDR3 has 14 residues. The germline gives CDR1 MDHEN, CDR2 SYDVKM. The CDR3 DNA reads TGTGCCAGCAGTTCGGGACCTGGAAAAGATACGCAGTATTTT. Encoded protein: CASSSGPGKDTQYF.

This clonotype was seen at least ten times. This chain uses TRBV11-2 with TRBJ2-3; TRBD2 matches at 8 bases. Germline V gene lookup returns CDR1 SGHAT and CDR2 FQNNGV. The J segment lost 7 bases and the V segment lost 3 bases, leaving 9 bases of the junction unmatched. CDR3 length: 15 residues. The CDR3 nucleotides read TGTGCCAGCAGCTTTGGAGCGGGAGAGAGGTATACGCAGTATTTT. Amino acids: CASSFGAGERYTQYF.

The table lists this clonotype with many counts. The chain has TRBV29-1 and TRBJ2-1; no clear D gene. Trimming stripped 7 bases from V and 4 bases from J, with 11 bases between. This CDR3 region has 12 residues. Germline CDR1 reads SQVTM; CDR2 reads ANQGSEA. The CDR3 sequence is CSANSDYNEQFF. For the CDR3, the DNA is TGCAGCGCAAACTCGGATTACAATGAGCAGTTCTTC.

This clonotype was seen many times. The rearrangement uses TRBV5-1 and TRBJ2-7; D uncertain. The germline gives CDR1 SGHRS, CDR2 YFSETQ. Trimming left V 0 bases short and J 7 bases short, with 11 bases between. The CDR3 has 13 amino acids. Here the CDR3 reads CASSLDVSGEQYF. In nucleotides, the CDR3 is TGCGCCAGCAGCTTGGATGTGTCCGGGGAGCAGTACTTC.

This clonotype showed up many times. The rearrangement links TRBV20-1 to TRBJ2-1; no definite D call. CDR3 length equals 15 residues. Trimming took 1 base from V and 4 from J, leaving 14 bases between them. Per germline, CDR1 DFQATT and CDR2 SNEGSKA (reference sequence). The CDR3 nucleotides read TGCAGTGCTAGAGGGGAAAAAACGACGTACAATGAGCAGTTCTTC. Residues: CSARGEKTTYNEQFF.

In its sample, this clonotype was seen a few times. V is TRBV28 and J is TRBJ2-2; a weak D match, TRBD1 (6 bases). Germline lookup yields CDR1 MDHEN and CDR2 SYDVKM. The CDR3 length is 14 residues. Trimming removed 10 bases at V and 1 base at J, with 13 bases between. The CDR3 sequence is CATEQGKNTGELFF. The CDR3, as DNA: TGTGCCACCGAACAGGGAAAGAACACCGGGGAGCTGTTTTTT.

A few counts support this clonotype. CDR3 protein: CAISGTDPQETQYF. The CDR3 DNA sequence: TGTGCCATCAGTGGGACAGACCCCCAAGAGACCCAGTACTTC. The rearrangement links TRBV10-3 to TRBJ2-5; D possibly corresponds to TRBD1 (6 bases). The V end was cut by 4 bases, the J end by 1 base, with 10 bases between. This CDR3 spans 14 amino acids. Germline assignment: CDR1 ENHRY and CDR2 SYGVKD.

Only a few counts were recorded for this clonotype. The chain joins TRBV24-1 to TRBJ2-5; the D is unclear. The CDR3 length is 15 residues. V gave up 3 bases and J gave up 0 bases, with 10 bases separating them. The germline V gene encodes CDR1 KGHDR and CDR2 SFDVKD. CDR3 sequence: CATSDRDTYQETQYF. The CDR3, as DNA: TGTGCCACCAGTGATCGTGACACCTACCAAGAGACCCAGTACTTC.

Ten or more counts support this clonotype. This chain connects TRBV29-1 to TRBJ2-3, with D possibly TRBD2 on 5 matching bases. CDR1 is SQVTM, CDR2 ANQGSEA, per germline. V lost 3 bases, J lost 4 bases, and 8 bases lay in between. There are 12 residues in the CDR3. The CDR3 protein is CSVDGLADTQYF. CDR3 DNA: TGCAGCGTTGACGGACTGGCAGATACGCAGTATTTT.

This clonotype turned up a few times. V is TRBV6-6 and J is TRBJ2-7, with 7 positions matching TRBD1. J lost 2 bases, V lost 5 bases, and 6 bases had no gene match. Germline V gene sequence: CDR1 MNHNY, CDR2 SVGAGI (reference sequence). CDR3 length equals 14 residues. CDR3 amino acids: CASSDTGAPYEQYF. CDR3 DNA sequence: TGTGCCAGCAGTGACACAGGGGCCCCCTACGAGCAGTACTTC.

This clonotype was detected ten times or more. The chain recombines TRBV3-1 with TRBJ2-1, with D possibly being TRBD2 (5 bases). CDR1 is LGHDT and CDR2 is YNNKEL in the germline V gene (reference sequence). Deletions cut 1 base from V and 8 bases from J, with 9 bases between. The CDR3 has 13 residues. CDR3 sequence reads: CASSQAGVDEQFF. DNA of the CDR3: TGTGCCAGCAGCCAAGCCGGGGTCGATGAGCAGTTCTTC.

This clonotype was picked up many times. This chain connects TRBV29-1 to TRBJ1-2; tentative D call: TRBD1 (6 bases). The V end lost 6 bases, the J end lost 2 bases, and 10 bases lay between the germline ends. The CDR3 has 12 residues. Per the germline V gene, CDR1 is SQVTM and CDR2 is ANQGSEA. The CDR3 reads CSVLTGNYGYTF. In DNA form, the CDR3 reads TGCAGCGTGCTTACAGGGAACTATGGCTACACCTTC.

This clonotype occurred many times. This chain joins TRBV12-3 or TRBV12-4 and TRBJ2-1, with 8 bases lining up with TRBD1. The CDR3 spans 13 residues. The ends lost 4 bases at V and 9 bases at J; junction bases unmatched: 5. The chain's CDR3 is CASSWTGISEQFF. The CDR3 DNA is TGTGCCAGCAGTTGGACAGGGATCAGTGAGCAGTTCTTC.

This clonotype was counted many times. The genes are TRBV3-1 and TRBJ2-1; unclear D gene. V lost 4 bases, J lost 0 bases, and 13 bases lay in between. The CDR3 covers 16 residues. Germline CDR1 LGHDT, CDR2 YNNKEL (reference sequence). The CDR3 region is CASSPVSETSYNEQFF. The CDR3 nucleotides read TGTGCCAGCAGCCCTGTGTCCGAGACCTCCTACAATGAGCAGTTCTTC.

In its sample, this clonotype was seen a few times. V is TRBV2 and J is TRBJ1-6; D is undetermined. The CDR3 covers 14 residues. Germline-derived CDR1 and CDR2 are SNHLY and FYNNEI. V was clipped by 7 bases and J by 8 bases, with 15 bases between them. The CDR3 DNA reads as TGTGCCAGCAAAGTCGTAGGGAGGGATTCACCCCTCCACTTT. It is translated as CASKVVGRDSPLHF.